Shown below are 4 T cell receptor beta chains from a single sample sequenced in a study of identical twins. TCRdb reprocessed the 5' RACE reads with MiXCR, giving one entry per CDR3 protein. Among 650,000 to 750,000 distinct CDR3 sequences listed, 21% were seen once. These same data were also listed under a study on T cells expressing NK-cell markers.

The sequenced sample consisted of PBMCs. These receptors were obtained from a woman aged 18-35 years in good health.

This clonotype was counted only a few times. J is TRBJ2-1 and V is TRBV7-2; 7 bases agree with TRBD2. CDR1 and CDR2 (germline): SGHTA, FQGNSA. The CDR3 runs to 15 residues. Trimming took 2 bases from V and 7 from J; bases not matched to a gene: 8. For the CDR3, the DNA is TGTGCCAGCAGCTTAACGGGAGGCCCAAGGAATGAGCAGTTCTTC. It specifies CASSLTGGPRNEQFF.

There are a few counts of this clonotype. The DNA of the CDR3 is TGTGCCAGCAGAATCGGGCCGACAGGGGTCCACAGCGAGCAGTACTTC. Translating gives CASRIGPTGVHSEQYF. This chain uses TRBV27 with TRBJ2-7, with 8 bases fitting TRBD1. The V gene's germline CDR1 is MNHEY and CDR2 SMNVEV (reference sequence). The CDR3 is 16 amino acids. V gave up 6 bases and J gave up 6 bases; unmatched junction bases: 16.

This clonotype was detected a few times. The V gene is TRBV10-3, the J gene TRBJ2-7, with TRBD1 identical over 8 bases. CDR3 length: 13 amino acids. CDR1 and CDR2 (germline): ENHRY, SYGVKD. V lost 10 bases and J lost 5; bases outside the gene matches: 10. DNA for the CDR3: TGTGCCACTCACCAGGGGGCCAATGACGAGCAGTACTTC. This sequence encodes CATHQGANDEQYF.

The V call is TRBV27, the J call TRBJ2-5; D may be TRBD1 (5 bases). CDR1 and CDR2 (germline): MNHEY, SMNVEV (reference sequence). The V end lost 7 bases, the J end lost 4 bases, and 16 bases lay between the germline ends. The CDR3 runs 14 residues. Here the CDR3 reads CASTPRGRGETQYF. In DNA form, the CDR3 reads TGTGCCAGCACTCCAAGGGGTCGCGGAGAGACCCAGTACTTC.